Following are 9 T cell receptor beta chains from one sample sequenced in a study of blood T cell repertoires in COVID-19. The repertoire was sequenced with immunoSEQ multiplex PCR; TCRdb's copy has only in-frame clones and lacks some. The top ten clones hold 5.5% to 7.5% of a sample with under 250,000 clones, around 87% of them seen once. The sample consisted of peripheral blood. These receptors were taken from a woman in her 70s with active or convalescent COVID-19.

This clone has just one count. The chain carries TRBV5-1 and TRBJ2-5; D is possibly TRBD2 (5 bases). The CDR3 consists of 15 residues. Germline CDR1 is SGHRS and CDR2 is YFSETQ. V was pared by 0 bases and J by 4 bases, with 13 bases between. The CDR3 DNA follows: TGCGCCAGCAGCTTGGCGGTTGTAGGGAGAGAGACCCAGTACTTC. Protein sequence: CASSLAVVGRETQYF.

The chain joins TRBV19 to TRBJ1-4, with a weak D call TRBD1 (6 bases). This CDR3 is built from 15 residues. Germline CDR1 and CDR2: LNHDA and SQIVND (reference sequence). The V end was cut by 4 bases, the J end by 10 bases, with 19 bases between. CDR3 loop: CASSTYGTRAGKLFF. The DNA of the CDR3 is TGTGCCAGTAGTACCTACGGGACACGGGCGGGAAAACTGTTTTTT. Drawing the rest from reference TRBV19 and TRBJ1-4, the complete variable domain is DGGITQSPKYLFRKEGQNVTLSCEQNLNHDAMYWYRQDPGQGLRLIYYSQIVNDFQKGDIAEGYSVSREKKESFPLTVTSAQKNPTAFYLCASSTYGTRAGKLFFGSGTQLSVL.

The chain is built from TRBV27 and TRBJ1-1, with D possibly matching TRBD1 (5 bases). Germline V gives CDR1 MNHEY, CDR2 SMNVEV (reference sequence). CDR3 length: 16 residues. The V end lost 2 bases, the J end lost 1 base, and 14 bases lay between the germline ends. CDR3 loop: CASSLMRGFGNTEAFF. In nucleotides, the CDR3 is TGTGCCAGCAGTTTAATGCGGGGCTTTGGGAACACTGAAGCTTTCTTT.

The V and J genes are TRBV29-1 and TRBJ1-1, with D perhaps matching TRBD1 (6 bases). Germline assignment: CDR1 SQVTM and CDR2 ANQGSEA. CDR3 length: 16 residues. Trimming took 5 bases from V and 1 from J, leaving 20 bases between them. The CDR3 reads CSVTPRAGVTNTEAFF. The CDR3 DNA follows: TGCAGCGTTACCCCACGGGCAGGGGTCACGAACACTGAAGCTTTCTTT. Based on the CDR3 plus reference TRBV29-1 and TRBJ1-1, the full variable domain is SAVISQKPSRDICQRGTSLTIQCQVDSQVTMMFWYRQQPGQSLTLIATANQGSEATYESGFVIDKFPISRPNLTFSTLTVSNMSPEDSSIYLCSVTPRAGVTNTEAFFGQGTRLTVV.

This clone was observed a handful of times. The rearrangement uses TRBV7-2 and TRBJ1-6; D is perhaps TRBD1 (6 bases). V lost 2 bases and J 5 bases, leaving 10 bases between the germline ends. The V gene's germline CDR1 is SGHTA and CDR2 FQGNSA. CDR3 size: 15 residues. Written as DNA, the CDR3 is TGTGCCAGCAGCTTATCCACAGGGAATAATTCACCCCTCCACTTT. It specifies CASSLSTGNNSPLHF. Full variable domain (missing parts from reference TRBV7-2 and TRBJ1-6): GAGVSQSPSNKVTEKGKDVELRCDPISGHTALYWYRQSLGQGLEFLIYFQGNSAPDKSGLPSDRFSAERTGGSVSTLTIQRTQQEDSAVYLCASSLSTGNNSPLHFGNGTRLTVT.

The rearrangement uses TRBV6-5 and TRBJ1-5, with 8 bases matching TRBD1. The CDR3 covers 15 residues. Trimming removed 11 bases from V and 2 bases from J; junction bases left unmatched: 11. Germline CDR1 is MNHEY and CDR2 is SVGAGI. CDR3 residues: CAAGYRGQGNQPQHF. CDR3 sequence (DNA): TGTGCCGCCGGTTATCGGGGACAGGGCAATCAGCCCCAGCATTTT.

This rearrangement joins TRBV11-3 to TRBJ2-7; tentative D call: TRBD2 (5 bases). CDR1 is SGHNT and CDR2 is YENEEA in the germline V gene. The CDR3 loop spans 14 amino acids. Between the trimmed V and J ends, which lost 3 bases and 5 bases, there was a span of 14 bases. CDR3 coding DNA: TGTGCCAGCAGCTTTGATCTGGGGAGCGACGAGCAGTACTTC. Encoded protein: CASSFDLGSDEQYF.

The rearrangement joins TRBV5-1 to TRBJ2-1; 10 nucleotides line up with TRBD2. V shed 1 base and J 1 base; nucleotides not matched to a gene: 5. CDR1 and CDR2 (germline): SGHRS, YFSETQ. The CDR3 is made up of 17 amino acids. The CDR3 protein is CASSLLSGGASYNEQFF. The CDR3 DNA follows: TGCGCCAGCAGCTTGTTAAGCGGGGGGGCTTCCTACAATGAGCAGTTCTTC.

The V call is TRBV7-2, the J call TRBJ1-5, with no clear D. V was clipped by 0 bases and J by 2 bases, with 17 bases between them. This CDR3 has 18 amino acids. Germline V CDR1 and CDR2: SGHTA, FQGNSA. CDR3 region: CASSLAQSGPPGNQPQHF. CDR3 nucleotides: TGTGCCAGCAGCTTAGCTCAGTCTGGGCCCCCAGGCAATCAGCCCCAGCATTTT.